A selection of T cell receptor beta chains follows, all from one sample in a study of T cell repertoires in cytomegalovirus infection. TCRdb reprocessed the reads with MiXCR, giving one entry per CDR3 protein. The table has approximately 990,000 distinct CDR3 sequences, roughly 31% seen once. No antigen has been identified for these receptors. The sequencing used cultured CD8+ T cells from PBMCs, collected from culture after CMV antigen stimulation. The source is a human donor in good health (CMV status not recorded). Some clones in this sample may be carry-over from other donors' samples. Both conserved end residues are part of each CDR3. A D gene is named only where the DNA matches it firmly. Rows may omit the clone size; those that give it use once, few, many or a size class.

>TRBJ2-3|.|.|TRBV28
TGTGCCAGCAGTCGGCCCCCCGGGGGGCAAGAGACAGATACGCAGTATTTT
CASSRPPGGQETDTQYF
>TRBJ2-3|TRBD2|few|TRBV6-2/TRBV6-3
TGTGCCAGCAGTTCGTTAATACTAGCGGTGAGCACAGATACGCAGTATTTT
CASSSLILAVSTDTQYF
>TRBJ2-3|TRBD2|few|TRBV9
TGTGCCAGCAGCCCTCCGCTAGCGGGGGGGTGGACAGATACGCAGTATTTT
CASSPPLAGGWTDTQYF
>TRBJ2-7|TRBD1|.|TRBV10-3
TGTGCCATCAGGATCCGGGACAGGGTAGAAGACGAGCAGTACTTC
CAIRIRDRVEDEQYF
>TRBJ2-7|.|.|TRBV18
TGTGCCAGCTCTCCAGCCGGGAACGAGCAGTACTTC
CASSPAGNEQYF
>TRBJ2-2|TRBD1|.|TRBV5-6
TGTGCCAGCAGCTTGGCAGGGGGAGTCGGGGAGCTGTTTTTT
CASSLAGGVGELFF
>TRBJ2-1|TRBD1|many|TRBV12-3/TRBV12-4
TGTGCCAGCAGTTACTCGGGACAGGGTGTAATCGAGCAGTTCTTC
CASSYSGQGVIEQFF
>TRBJ1-2|TRBD1|.|TRBV6-5
TGTGCCAGCAGTTACTCGAGGGACAGCACTTATGGCTACACCTTC
CASSYSRDSTYGYTF
>TRBJ2-7|.|.|TRBV19
TGTGCCAGTAGTCGAACCAGGGGATTGAGCTACGAGCAGTACTTC
CASSRTRGLSYEQYF
>TRBJ2-5|TRBD2|few|TRBV29-1
TGCAGCGTGACTAGCGGACAAGAGACCCAGTACTTC
CSVTSGQETQYF
>TRBJ2-1|.|.|TRBV7-9
TGTGCCAGCAGCTTAGCGGGACGGCCGCAGTTCTTC
CASSLAGRPQFF
>TRBJ2-1|.|few|TRBV6-4
TGTGCCAGCAGTGACTCTGAGTGGGATGAGCAGTTCTTC
CASSDSEWDEQFF
>TRBJ1-5|.|many|TRBV7-8
TGTGCCAGCAGCTTAGCGCTACTGGACGCCGATAGCAATCAGCCCCAGCATTTT
CASSLALLDADSNQPQHF
>TRBJ2-1|.|.|TRBV6-2/TRBV6-3
TGTGCCAGCAGTTATTTACGAGACTCAGGTAATGAGCAGTTCTTC
CASSYLRDSGNEQFF
>TRBJ2-2|.|.|TRBV6-6
TGTGCCAGCCTGGGGACACCGAACACCGGGGAGCTGTTTTTT
CASLGTPNTGELFF
>TRBJ2-1|.|many|TRBV7-2
TGTGCCAGCAACGCGGAGACAGCAAGCTCCTACAATGAGCAGTTCTTC
CASNAETASSYNEQFF
>TRBJ1-2|.|many|TRBV6-5
TGTGCCAGCAGTTACGGCGTTGGGCTCCGTCTCATTTATGGCTACACCTTC
CASSYGVGLRLIYGYTF
>TRBJ2-1|.|few|TRBV6-5
TGTGCCAGCCAAGTGGGGTGGCGGCAGTTCTTC
CASQVGWRQFF
>TRBJ2-5|.|few|TRBV11-2
TGTGCCAGCAGCGGGGGGCCCTACCAAGAGACCCAGTACTTC
CASSGGPYQETQYF
>TRBJ2-5|TRBD1|many|TRBV7-2
TGTGCCAGCAGCTCCCGGGACAGGGGTTTTCAAGAGACCCAGTACTTC
CASSSRDRGFQETQYF
>TRBJ1-2|TRBD1|.|TRBV7-3
TGTGCCAGCAGCTTAACGGGACAGCTTAACTATGGCTACACCTTC
CASSLTGQLNYGYTF
>TRBJ2-7|TRBD1|many|TRBV7-2
TGTGCCAGCAGCGTCCGGGACAGGGGTTACGAGCAGTACTTC
CASSVRDRGYEQYF
>TRBJ2-5|.|.|TRBV19
TGTGCCAGTAGAACTTCCAGGTACCAAGAGACCCAGTACTTC
CASRTSRYQETQYF
>TRBJ2-1|.|.|TRBV7-9
TGTGCCAGCAGCTTGAGGGACCTCTACAATGAGCAGTTCTTC
CASSLRDLYNEQFF
>TRBJ1-1|.|.|TRBV2
TGTGCCAGCATCGCTTTTAAAGCTTTCTTT
CASIAFKAFF
>TRBJ2-1|TRBD2|many|TRBV28
TGTGCCAGCAGTTCCAGACTAGCGGGTGATACCTACAATGAGCAGTTCTTC
CASSSRLAGDTYNEQFF
>TRBJ2-1|.|few|TRBV28
TGTGCCAGCAGTTTCTTAGCGGCCTCCTACAATGAGCAGTTCTTC
CASSFLAASYNEQFF
>TRBJ2-1|.|.|TRBV12-3/TRBV12-4
TGTGCCAGCAGCTCAACTAGGAGGGCCTACAATGAGCAGTTCTTC
CASSSTRRAYNEQFF
>TRBJ1-6|.|many|TRBV7-2
TGTGCCAGCAGCCCCCCCAGAGAGTCACCCCTCCACTTT
CASSPPRESPLHF
>TRBJ2-2|TRBD1|.|TRBV6-5
TGTGCCAGCAGGACAGGGGGGAACACCGGGGAGCTGTTTTTT
CASRTGGNTGELFF
>TRBJ2-2|TRBD1|.|TRBV27
TGTGCCAGCAGTTCCGAGGACAGGGAGGACACCGGGGAGCTGTTTTTT
CASSSEDREDTGELFF
>TRBJ2-3|.|.|TRBV25-1
TGTGCCAGCAGCACAGGGTATACGCAGTATTTT
CASSTGYTQYF
>TRBJ1-6|.|many|TRBV27
TGTGCCAGCAGTTTAAACTATAATTCACCCCTCCACTTT
CASSLNYNSPLHF
>TRBJ2-3|.|.|TRBV7-8
TGTGCCAGCAGCTTACAGGGGCGGGTTTTGGATACGCAGTATTTT
CASSLQGRVLDTQYF
>TRBJ1-1|.|few|TRBV19
TGTGCCAGGAGTCATAGAGGGGACTCTGAAGCTTTCTTT
CARSHRGDSEAFF
>TRBJ1-1|TRBD1|.|TRBV19
TGTGCCAGTAGTATCTTCAGGGGGTTGAACACTGAAGCTTTCTTT
CASSIFRGLNTEAFF
>TRBJ2-2|TRBD1|.|TRBV18
TGTGCCAGCTCACCAAACGACGGGACAGGGTACACCGGGGAGCTGTTTTTT
CASSPNDGTGYTGELFF
>TRBJ2-1|.|.|TRBV6-6
TGTGCCAGCAGTTGGAGTGGGACAAGCTCCTACAATGAGCAGTTCTTC
CASSWSGTSSYNEQFF
>TRBJ1-1|.|many|TRBV7-9
TGTGCCAGCAGCTTAGCCCTGCAGGGCTGGGGGAGGAACACTGAAGCTTTCTTT
CASSLALQGWGRNTEAFF
>TRBJ1-1|.|many|TRBV12-3/TRBV12-4
TGTGCCAGCAGCCTGGACAGCACTGAAGCTTTCTTT
CASSLDSTEAFF
>TRBJ1-5|.|.|TRBV6-2/TRBV6-3
TGTGCCAGCAGTTACCCCTACACCACCGGCAATCAGCCCCAGCATTTT
CASSYPYTTGNQPQHF
>TRBJ2-2|.|.|TRBV15
TGTGCCACCAGCAGACCGAAAGACCTCACCGGGGAGCTGTTTTTT
CATSRPKDLTGELFF
>TRBJ2-1|.|few|TRBV7-6
TGTGCCAGCAGCACACCGGACGGGAACAATGAGCAGTTCTTC
CASSTPDGNNEQFF
>TRBJ2-2|.|few|TRBV6-6
TGTGCCAGCAGTTACTCGCGGGACGGCACCGGGGAGCTGTTTTTT
CASSYSRDGTGELFF
>TRBJ2-3|.|.|TRBV13
TGTGCCAGCAGCTTAAGGCTAGTGGGGGAACCGCCAGATACGCAGTATTTT
CASSLRLVGEPPDTQYF
>TRBJ1-5|.|.|TRBV6-2/TRBV6-3
TGTGCCAGCAGTTACGCCGACCAGGGGAACAATCAGCCCCAGCATTTT
CASSYADQGNNQPQHF
>TRBJ1-4|.|.|TRBV27
TGTGCCAGCAGGGGGACTAATGAAAAACTGTTTTTT
CASRGTNEKLFF
>TRBJ2-1|.|few|TRBV2
TGTGCCAGCAGATTCCGCCGGGACTTATACAATGAGCAGTTCTTC
CASRFRRDLYNEQFF
>TRBJ2-1|.|.|TRBV20-1
TGCAGTGCTAGAACGACAGAAATTAGCTCCTACAATGAGCAGTTCTTC
CSARTTEISSYNEQFF